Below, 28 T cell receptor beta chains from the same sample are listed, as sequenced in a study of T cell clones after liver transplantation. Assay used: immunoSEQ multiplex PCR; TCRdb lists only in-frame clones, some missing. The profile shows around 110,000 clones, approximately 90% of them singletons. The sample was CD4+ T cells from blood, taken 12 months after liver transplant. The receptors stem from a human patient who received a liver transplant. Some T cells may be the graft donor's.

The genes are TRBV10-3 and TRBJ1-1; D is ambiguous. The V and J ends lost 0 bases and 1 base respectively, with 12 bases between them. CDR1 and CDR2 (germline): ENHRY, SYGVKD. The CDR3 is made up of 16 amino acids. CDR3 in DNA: TGTGCCATCAGTGAGTCGATAGTTGACAAGAACACTGAAGCTTTCTTT. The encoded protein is CAISESIVDKNTEAFF.

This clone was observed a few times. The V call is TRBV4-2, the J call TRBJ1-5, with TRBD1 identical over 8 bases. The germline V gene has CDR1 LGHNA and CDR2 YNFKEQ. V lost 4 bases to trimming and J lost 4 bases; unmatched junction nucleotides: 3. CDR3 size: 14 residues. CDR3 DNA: TGTGCCAGCAGCCTCGGGACAGGAAATCAGCCCCAGCATTTT. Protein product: CASSLGTGNQPQHF.

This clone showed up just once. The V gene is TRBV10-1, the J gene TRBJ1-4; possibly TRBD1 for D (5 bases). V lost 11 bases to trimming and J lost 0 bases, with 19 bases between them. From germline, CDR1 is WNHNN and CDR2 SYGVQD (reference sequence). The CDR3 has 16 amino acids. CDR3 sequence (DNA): TGCGCCCGGAGGTGGGAGGGGCCCACAACTAATGAAAAACTGTTTTTT. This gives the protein CARRWEGPTTNEKLFF.

The CDR3 reads CSVAGSRGEKLFF. In DNA, the CDR3 is TGCAGCGTTGCGGGGTCCAGAGGTGAAAAACTGTTTTTT. The genes are TRBV29-1 and TRBJ1-4; D uncertain. V was pared by 4 bases and J by 7 bases, with 13 bases between. The length of the CDR3 is 13 residues. CDR1 and CDR2 from the germline V gene are SQVTM and ANQGSEA. The full variable domain, rest sourced from reference TRBV29-1 and TRBJ1-4, is SAVISQKPSRDICQRGTSLTIQCQVDSQVTMMFWYRQQPGQSLTLIATANQGSEATYESGFVIDKFPISRPNLTFSTLTVSNMSPEDSSIYLCSVAGSRGEKLFFGSGTQLSVL.

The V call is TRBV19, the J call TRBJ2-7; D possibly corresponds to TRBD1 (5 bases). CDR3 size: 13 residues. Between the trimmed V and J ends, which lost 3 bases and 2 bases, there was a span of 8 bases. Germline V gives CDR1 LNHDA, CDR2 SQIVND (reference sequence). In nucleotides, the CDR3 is TGTGCCAGTAGTATTCAGGGTACCTACGAGCAGTACTTC. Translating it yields CASSIQGTYEQYF. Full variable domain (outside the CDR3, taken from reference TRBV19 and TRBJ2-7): DGGITQSPKYLFRKEGQNVTLSCEQNLNHDAMYWYRQDPGQGLRLIYYSQIVNDFQKGDIAEGYSVSREKKESFPLTVTSAQKNPTAFYLCASSIQGTYEQYFGPGTRLTVT.

Here the CDR3 reads CASSLKNYGYTF. CDR3 nucleotides: TGTGCCAGCAGCTTGAAAAACTATGGCTACACCTTC. The chain combines TRBV7-9 with TRBJ1-2; D not certain. The CDR3 is 12 amino acids. From germline, CDR1 is SEHNR and CDR2 FQNEAQ (reference sequence). V dropped 3 bases and J dropped 2 bases, with 4 bases sitting between them.

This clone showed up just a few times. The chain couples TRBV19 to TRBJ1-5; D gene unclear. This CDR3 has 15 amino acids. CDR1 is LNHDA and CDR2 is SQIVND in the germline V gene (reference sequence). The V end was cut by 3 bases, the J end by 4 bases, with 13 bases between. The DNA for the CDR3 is TGTGCCAGTAGTATTGGCAGGAGGGATAATCAGCCCCAGCATTTT. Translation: CASSIGRRDNQPQHF.

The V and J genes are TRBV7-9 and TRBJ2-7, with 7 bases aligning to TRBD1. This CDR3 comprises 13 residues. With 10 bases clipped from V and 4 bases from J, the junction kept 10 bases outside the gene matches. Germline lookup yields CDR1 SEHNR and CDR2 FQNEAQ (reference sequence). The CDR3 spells CATEEQGTYEQYF. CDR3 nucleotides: TGTGCCACCGAGGAACAGGGGACGTACGAGCAGTACTTC.

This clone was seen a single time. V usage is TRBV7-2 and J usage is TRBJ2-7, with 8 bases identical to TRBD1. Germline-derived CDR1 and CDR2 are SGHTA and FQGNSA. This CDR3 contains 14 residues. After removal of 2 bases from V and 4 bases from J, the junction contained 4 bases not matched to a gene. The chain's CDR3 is CASSLRTGKYEQYF. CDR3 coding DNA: TGTGCCAGCAGCTTAAGGACAGGGAAATACGAGCAGTACTTC.

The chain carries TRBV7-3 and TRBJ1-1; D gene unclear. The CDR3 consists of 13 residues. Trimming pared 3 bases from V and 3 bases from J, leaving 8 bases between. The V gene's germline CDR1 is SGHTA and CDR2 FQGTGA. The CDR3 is CASSFQEDTEAFF. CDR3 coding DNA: TGTGCCAGCAGCTTCCAGGAGGACACTGAAGCTTTCTTT.

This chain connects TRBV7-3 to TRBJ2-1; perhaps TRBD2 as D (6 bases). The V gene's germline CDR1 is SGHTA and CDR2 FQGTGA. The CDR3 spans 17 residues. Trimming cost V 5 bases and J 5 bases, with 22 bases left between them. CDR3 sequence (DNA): TGTGCCAGCAGCCCCCGTAATCACGGGAGAACTAACAATGAGCAGTTCTTC. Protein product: CASSPRNHGRTNNEQFF.

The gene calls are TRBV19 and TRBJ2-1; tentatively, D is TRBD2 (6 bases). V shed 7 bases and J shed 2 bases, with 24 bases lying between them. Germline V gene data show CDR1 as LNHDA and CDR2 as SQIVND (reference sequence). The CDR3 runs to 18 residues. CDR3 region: CASTIARGAGSPYNEQFF. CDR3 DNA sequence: TGTGCCAGTACGATCGCGCGGGGTGCGGGTAGCCCCTACAATGAGCAGTTCTTC.

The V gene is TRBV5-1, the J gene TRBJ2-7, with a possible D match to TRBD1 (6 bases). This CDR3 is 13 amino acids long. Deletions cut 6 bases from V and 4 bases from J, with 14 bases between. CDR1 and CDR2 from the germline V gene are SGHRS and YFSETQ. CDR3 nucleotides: TGCGCCAGCACGACATCACAGGGATACGAGCAGTACTTC. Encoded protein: CASTTSQGYEQYF.

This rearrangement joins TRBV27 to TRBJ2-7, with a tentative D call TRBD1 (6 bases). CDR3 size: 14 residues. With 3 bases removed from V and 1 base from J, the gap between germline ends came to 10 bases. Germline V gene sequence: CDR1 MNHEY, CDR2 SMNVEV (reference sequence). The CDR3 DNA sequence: TGTGCCAGCAGTTTTCAGGGGCAGTCCTACGAGCAGTACTTC. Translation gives CASSFQGQSYEQYF.

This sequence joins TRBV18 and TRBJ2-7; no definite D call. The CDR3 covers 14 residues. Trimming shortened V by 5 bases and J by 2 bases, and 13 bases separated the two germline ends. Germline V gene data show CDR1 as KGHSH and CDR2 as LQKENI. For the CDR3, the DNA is TGTGCCAGCTCAGAACTGACAACGACCTACGAGCAGTACTTC. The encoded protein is CASSELTTTYEQYF.

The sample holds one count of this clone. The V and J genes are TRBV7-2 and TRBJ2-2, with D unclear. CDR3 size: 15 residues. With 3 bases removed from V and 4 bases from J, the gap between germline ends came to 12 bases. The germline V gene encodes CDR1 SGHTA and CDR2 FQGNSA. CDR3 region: CASSFGTVRTGELFF. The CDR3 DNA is TGTGCCAGCAGCTTCGGAACAGTGCGCACCGGGGAGCTGTTTTTT.

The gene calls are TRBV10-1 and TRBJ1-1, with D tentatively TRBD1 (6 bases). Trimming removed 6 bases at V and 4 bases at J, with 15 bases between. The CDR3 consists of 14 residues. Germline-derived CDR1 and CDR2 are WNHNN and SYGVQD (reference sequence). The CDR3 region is CASSQGQLGTEAFF. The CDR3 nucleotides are TGCGCCAGCAGCCAAGGACAGTTGGGCACTGAAGCTTTCTTT.

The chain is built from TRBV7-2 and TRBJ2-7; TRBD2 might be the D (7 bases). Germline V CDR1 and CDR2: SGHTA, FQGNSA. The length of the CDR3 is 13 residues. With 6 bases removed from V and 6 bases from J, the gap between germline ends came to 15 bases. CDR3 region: CASRGAGELEQYF. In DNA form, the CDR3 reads TGTGCCAGCAGGGGGGCGGGAGAGCTCGAGCAGTACTTC.

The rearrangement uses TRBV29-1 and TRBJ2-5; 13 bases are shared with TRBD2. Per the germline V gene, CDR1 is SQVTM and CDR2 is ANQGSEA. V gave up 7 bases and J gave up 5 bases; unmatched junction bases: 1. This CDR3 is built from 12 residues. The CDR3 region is CSGLAGGETQYF. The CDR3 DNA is TGCAGCGGACTAGCGGGAGGTGAGACCCAGTACTTC.

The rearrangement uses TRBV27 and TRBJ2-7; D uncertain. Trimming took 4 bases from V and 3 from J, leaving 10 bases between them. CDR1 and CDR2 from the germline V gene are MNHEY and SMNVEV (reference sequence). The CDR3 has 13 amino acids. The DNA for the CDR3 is TGTGCCAGCAGTTGGGCAGCAAACTACGAGCAGTACTTC. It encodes CASSWAANYEQYF.

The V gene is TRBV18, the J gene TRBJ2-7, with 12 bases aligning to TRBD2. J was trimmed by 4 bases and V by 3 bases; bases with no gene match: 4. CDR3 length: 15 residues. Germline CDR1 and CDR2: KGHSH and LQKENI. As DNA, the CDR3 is TGTGCCAGCTCACCGCTAGGGACTAGCGGGTACGAGCAGTACTTC. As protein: CASSPLGTSGYEQYF.

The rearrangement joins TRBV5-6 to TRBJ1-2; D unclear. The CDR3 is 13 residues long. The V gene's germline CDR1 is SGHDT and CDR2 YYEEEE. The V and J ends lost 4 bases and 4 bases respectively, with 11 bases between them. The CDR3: CASSEPAFYGYTF. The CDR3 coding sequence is TGTGCCAGCAGCGAGCCAGCGTTCTATGGCTACACCTTC.

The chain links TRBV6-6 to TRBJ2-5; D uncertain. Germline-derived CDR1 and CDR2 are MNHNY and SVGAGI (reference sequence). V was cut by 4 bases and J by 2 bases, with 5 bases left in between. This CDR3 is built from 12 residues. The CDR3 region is CASSSPQETQYF. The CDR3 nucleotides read TGTGCCAGCAGTTCGCCTCAAGAGACCCAGTACTTC.

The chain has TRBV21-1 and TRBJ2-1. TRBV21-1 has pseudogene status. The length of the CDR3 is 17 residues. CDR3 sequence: CASSKGSPPGGTNEQFF. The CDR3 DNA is TGTGCCAGCAGCAAAGGGTCCCCTCCCGGAGGGACAAATGAGCAGTTCTTC.

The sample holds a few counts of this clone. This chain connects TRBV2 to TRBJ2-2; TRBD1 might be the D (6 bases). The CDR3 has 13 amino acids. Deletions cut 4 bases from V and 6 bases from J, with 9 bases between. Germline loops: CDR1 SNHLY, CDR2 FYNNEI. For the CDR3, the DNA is TGTGCCAGCAGTGGTGGGACATCCGGGGAGCTGTTTTTT. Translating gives CASSGGTSGELFF.

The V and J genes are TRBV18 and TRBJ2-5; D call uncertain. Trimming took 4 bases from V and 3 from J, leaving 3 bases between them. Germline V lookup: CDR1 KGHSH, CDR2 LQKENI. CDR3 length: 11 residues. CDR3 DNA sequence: TGTGCCAGCTCACTGAAAGAGACCCAGTACTTC. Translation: CASSLKETQYF. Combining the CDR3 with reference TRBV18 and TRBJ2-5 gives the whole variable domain NAGVMQNPRHLVRRRGQEARLRCSPMKGHSHVYWYRQLPEEGLKFMVYLQKENIIDESGMPKERFSAEFPKEGPSILRIQQVVRGDSAAYFCASSLKETQYFGPGTRLLVL.

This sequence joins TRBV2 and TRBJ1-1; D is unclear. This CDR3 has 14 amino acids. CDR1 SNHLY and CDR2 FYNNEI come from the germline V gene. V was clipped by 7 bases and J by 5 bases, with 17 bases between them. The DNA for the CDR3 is TGTGCCAGCATTACGGGAAGAGAGAGGACTGAAGCTTTCTTT. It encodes CASITGRERTEAFF.

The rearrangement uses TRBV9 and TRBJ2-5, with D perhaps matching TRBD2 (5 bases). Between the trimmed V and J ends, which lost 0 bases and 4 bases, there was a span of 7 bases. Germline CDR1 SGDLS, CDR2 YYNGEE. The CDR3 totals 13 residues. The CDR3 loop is CASSVDRGETQYF. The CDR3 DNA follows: TGTGCCAGCAGCGTAGATCGGGGAGAGACCCAGTACTTC.